The entry that follows covers one TCR beta chain sequence. Its antigen is currently not known. Base-call qualities are not available, and no considerably larger clone is one nucleotide away. The cohort was made up of hundreds of healthy bone marrow donors. At the time of sampling, every cohort member was nominally healthy, though immune exposures that went unrecorded were likely present. The donor tested CMV seronegative, placing the donor among the 350 to 400 seronegative members of the cohort. A peripheral blood sample was provided by each donor, and peripheral blood mononuclear cells were used for TCR beta sequencing. Genomic DNA extraction from the blood cell samples was performed with the Qiagen DNeasy Blood Extraction Kit. The germline V gene gives CDR1 as SNHLY and CDR2 as FYNNEI. Its CDR3 holds 11 amino acids, cysteine through phenylalanine. CDR3 DNA is the only sequence kept; it has 33 bases, read in frame from the first base. V gives up 7 bases and J gives up 2 bases, and the segment between their germline ends measures 4 bases.

This record belongs to a study of cytomegalovirus exposure and HLA in healthy donors (dated by TCRdb to about 2017). Concerning the study at large: An earlier analysis of fewer than 750 of the donors reported 276 Gb of sequence data and 117 million unique TCR beta sequences obtained from some 200 million T cells. An early release covering roughly 600 HLA-typed donors comprised 300 to 350 gigabases of sequencing data and 85 million or so unique TCR sequences. Of the 300 to 450 genotyped donors, approximately 83% fell in the genetic ancestry cluster associated with self-reported Caucasian donors. The study was designed to test whether signatures of past pathogen exposure could be identified by cataloging public T cell receptors. The study profiled the T cell repertoires of under 700 subjects by immunosequencing and related them to cytomegalovirus serostatus. In addition to the first cohort of around 670 subjects, a separate validation cohort of under 150 different subjects was used. The study combined high-throughput TCR immunosequencing, statistical association of individual TCRs with disease status, and machine learning to predict cytomegalovirus infection status. In a later analysis, previously published TCR beta repertoires from 666 donors were re-analyzed and high-resolution HLA genotyping was added so that TCR occurrence patterns could be studied. In the later analysis, no new phenotypic data were used to find candidate immune exposures; instead, reliance was placed on TCR beta sequences and their occurrence across donors. An earlier analysis of fewer than 750 of the donors used high-throughput TCR beta sequencing to judge whether each TCR beta V gene segment behaved as functional or pseudogenic. Alongside the repertoire data, information on donor age, sex, ethnicity and CMV serostatus was compiled. In a later genetic analysis, genome-wide SNP genotypes for about 55% of the roughly 700 donors were used, and that subset was treated as a discovery cohort. All discovery cohort repertoires had been generated on a single sequencing platform. HLA typing included class I and class II loci at four-digit resolution. The number of typed donors differed by locus: about 620-630 for A, B, C, DRB1 and DQB1; 500 to 550 for DQA1; fewer than 610 for DPA1; and 450 to 480 for DPB1. Because of strong linkage in the cohort, roughly 5 DR-DQ haplotypes were treated as single units for association and clustering. Among some 400 genotyped donors of the cohort, an average of around 220,000 unique TCR beta nucleotide sequences was sequenced per donor, of which 15% to 20% were non-productive. Overall study results and their limits: A further reported finding was that TCR beta sequences accurately predicted the HLA-A and HLA-B alleles for most subjects in the first cohort. According to a later analysis, most CMV-associated TCR beta chains appeared to be HLA-restricted, and the HLA associations seemed to be driven largely by CMV exposure. In a later analysis, HLA-associated TCR beta chains were found to be more clonally expanded and to have lower generation probabilities than equally common non-associated chains. Cytomegalovirus status was reported to be diagnosed by the classifier with high specificity and sensitivity in both the original and validation cohorts. Some IMGT-functional V segments, including TRBV6-2 and TRBV6-3, could not be distinguished by the 87-base-pair reads and were therefore excluded. Because counts were too low, roughly 16 rarely observed V segments, including chromosome 9 orphons, were left out of the earlier analysis of 587 of the donors. In this cohort, only TCR beta chains were sequenced, and detectable features were limited by the absence of alpha or paired-chain data. When HLA alleles, especially DR and DQ, strongly co-occurred, attributing TCR associations to individual alleles was difficult. A later analysis reported that several top co-occurrence clusters appeared linked to parvovirus B19, influenza, CMV and Epstein-Barr virus. The study listed 170 or so TCR beta chains as associated with cytomegalovirus. Because HLA typing was unavailable for some donors at each locus, only the typed subset was used in association tests. Presence/absence analyses assumed roughly uniform sequencing depth across donors, an assumption that may not hold. While some public TCRs were present in many individuals, most TCR sequences turned up only very rarely across donors. Correlated functional status among segregating V segments might reflect linkage disequilibrium, but an unknown experimental factor could not be ruled out. The authors suggested that the approach could potentially be extended to other disease states and immunological phenotypes. In a later analysis, TCR association rates were found to vary across HLA loci, with the most associated TCRs seen for DRB1 alleles and the fewest for HLA-C alleles. A later analysis associated about 17,000 TCR beta sequences with specific HLA alleles at a false discovery rate of 0.05. The sequencing pipeline was judged likely to have produced a cluster of highly shared sequence variants as a technical artifact. Immune exposure information for the cohort was limited to CMV serostatus. In a later genetic analysis, fewer N-insertions in productive TCRs were reported among donors in an Asian-associated ancestry cluster than the approximately 710-donor mean. In an earlier analysis of fewer than 700 of the donors, most TCR beta V segments appeared in productive rearrangements about 87% or about 30% of the time, broadly matching IMGT annotations. An association between a missense DCLRE1C variant and V-gene and J-gene trimming of TCR beta chains was found in a later genetic analysis and replicated in an independent cohort. In vitro tests confirmed that a few of the cytomegalovirus-associated TCR beta chains recognize cytomegalovirus antigens.

To prepare the library, the immunoSEQ multiplex PCR assay was applied. For the multiplex PCR, a mixture combining 60 forward primers for TCR Vbeta segments and 13 reverse primers for TCR Jbeta segments was used. Amplification of the CDR3 region of rearranged TCR beta genes was performed with a multiplex PCR assay on genomic DNA. On the Illumina HiSeq System, the amplified TCR beta libraries were sequenced as 87-base-pair reads. In the source study's methods: Across the 600 to 700 repertoires, a later analysis counted tens of millions of unique TCR beta chains, 9 million to 14 million of which were shared by at least two donors. A nearest-neighbor algorithm error-corrected the raw reads and collapsed the reads into unique sequences, merging closely related sequences to remove PCR and sequencing errors. CDR3 sequences were aligned to IMGT reference sequences to assign V, D and J gene segments. Each retained sequence needed at least a six-nucleotide match to both a V gene segment and a J gene segment. A rearrangement was called productive if the CDR3 had no stop codons and remained in frame with V and J, and every other rearrangement was called non-productive. CDR3 was defined according to IMGT convention as the region running from the second conserved V-encoded cysteine to the conserved J-encoded phenylalanine. The earlier analysis of 450 to 750 of the donors excluded any sequence lacking an unambiguous match to a single V gene segment. An earlier analysis of roughly 590 of the donors called V segments functional above 56.7% productive rearrangements and segregating when the between-donor standard deviation exceeded 5%. A statistical classification framework was built to diagnose cytomegalovirus status from the catalog of TCR beta chain sequences. In a later analysis, V and J genes were assigned by comparing TCR nucleotide sequences against IMGT/GENE-DB human TR gene sequences. In a later analysis, CDR3 sequences and most-parsimonious VDJ recombination scenarios were assigned using the TCRdist pipeline. In a later analysis, each TCR beta chain was defined by its CDR3 amino acid sequence together with its V-gene family, and reads without a unique V-gene family were excluded. A later analysis removed roughly 590 highly shared, low-generation-probability nucleotide sequences to deal with suspected cross-contamination and a sequencing artifact. A later analysis calculated a clonal expansion index for each public chain from normalized within-repertoire ranks of inferred template counts. In a later analysis, generation probabilities were computed with a VDJ recombination model fitted to out-of-frame rearrangements, and the resulting probabilities were checked against IGoR. Hypergeometric tests were used in a later analysis to score TCR-TCR, TCR-HLA and TCR-CMV co-occurrence, with a repertoire-size bias correction applied to the TCR pairs. In a later analysis, false discovery rates were estimated by permuting HLA or CMV assignments 20 times. In a later analysis, co-occurring TCRs were grouped using DBSCAN, with TCRdist sequence similarity added in when clustering inside HLA-allele-positive subsets. Repertoires with fewer than 30,000 or more than 120,000 public chains were left out of co-occurrence clustering, as were a few repertoires with anomalous nucleotide sharing. TCRdb re-hosts the immuneACCESS table, in-frame sequences only. Its copies lack some clones; in the studies checked, an unresolved V gene accounts for under half of them, and the cause for the rest is not known. That table supplies the V and J calls and clone size; D and trimming were determined from the DNA. The sample data list about 200,000 clones, and nearly 80% of these were observed just once. The ten most abundant clones make up around 1.8% of the sample.

The material sequenced was PBMCs. The sequence is built from TRBV2 and TRBJ2-3, with the D gene not clear enough to name. The receptor was isolated from a man between 18 and 29 years old in good health and CMV-seronegative. CDR3 reads: CASTSTDTQYF. The nucleotide sequence is TGTGCCAGCACCTCCACAGATACGCAGTATTTT. Outside the CDR3, residues come from the reference TRBV2 and TRBJ2-3 proteins, so the full variable domain is: EPEVTQTPSHQVTQMGQEVILRCVPISNHLYFYWYRQILGQKVEFLVSFYNNEISEKSEIFDDQFSVERPDGSNFTLKIRSTKLEDSAMYFCASTSTDTQYFGPGTRLTVL.